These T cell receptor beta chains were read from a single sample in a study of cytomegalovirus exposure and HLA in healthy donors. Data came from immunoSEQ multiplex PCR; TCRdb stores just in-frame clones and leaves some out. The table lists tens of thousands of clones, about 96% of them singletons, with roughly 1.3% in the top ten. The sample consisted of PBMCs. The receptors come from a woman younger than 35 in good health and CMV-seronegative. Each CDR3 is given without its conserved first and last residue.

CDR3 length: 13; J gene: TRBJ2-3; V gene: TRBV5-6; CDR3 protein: ASSSPPGSTDTQY
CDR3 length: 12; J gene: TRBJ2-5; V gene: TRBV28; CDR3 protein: ASSLEAIEETQY
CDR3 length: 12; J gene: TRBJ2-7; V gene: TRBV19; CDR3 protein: ASSTLTGPYEQY
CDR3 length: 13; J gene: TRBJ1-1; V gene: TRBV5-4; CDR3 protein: ASSLPITGDTEAF
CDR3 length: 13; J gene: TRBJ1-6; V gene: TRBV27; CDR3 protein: ASSLPRDRPGPLH
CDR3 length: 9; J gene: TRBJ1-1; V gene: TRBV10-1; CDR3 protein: ATTGGTEAF
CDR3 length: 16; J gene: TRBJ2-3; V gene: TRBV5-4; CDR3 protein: ASSLGASGQPSTDTQY
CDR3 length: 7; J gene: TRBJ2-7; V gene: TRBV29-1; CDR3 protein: SGGYEQY
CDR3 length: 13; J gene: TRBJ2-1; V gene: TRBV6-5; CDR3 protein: ASSYQGPSVNEQF
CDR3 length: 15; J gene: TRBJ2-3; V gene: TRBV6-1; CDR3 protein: ASSERVTSASTDTQY
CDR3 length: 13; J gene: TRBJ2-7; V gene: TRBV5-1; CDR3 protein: ASSLSGSGSYEQY
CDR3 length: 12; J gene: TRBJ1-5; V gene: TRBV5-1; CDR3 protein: ASSLAGGVEPQH
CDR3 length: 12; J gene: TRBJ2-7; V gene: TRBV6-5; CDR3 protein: ASSYQTGAGEQY
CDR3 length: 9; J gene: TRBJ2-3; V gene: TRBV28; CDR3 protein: ASSSSPPQY
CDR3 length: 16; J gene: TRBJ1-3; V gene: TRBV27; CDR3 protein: ASSLTGQGPHSGNTIY
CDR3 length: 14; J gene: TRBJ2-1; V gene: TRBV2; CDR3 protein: ASREGTSGAYNEQF
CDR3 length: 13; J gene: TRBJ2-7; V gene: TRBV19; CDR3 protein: ASSILAGPSYEQY